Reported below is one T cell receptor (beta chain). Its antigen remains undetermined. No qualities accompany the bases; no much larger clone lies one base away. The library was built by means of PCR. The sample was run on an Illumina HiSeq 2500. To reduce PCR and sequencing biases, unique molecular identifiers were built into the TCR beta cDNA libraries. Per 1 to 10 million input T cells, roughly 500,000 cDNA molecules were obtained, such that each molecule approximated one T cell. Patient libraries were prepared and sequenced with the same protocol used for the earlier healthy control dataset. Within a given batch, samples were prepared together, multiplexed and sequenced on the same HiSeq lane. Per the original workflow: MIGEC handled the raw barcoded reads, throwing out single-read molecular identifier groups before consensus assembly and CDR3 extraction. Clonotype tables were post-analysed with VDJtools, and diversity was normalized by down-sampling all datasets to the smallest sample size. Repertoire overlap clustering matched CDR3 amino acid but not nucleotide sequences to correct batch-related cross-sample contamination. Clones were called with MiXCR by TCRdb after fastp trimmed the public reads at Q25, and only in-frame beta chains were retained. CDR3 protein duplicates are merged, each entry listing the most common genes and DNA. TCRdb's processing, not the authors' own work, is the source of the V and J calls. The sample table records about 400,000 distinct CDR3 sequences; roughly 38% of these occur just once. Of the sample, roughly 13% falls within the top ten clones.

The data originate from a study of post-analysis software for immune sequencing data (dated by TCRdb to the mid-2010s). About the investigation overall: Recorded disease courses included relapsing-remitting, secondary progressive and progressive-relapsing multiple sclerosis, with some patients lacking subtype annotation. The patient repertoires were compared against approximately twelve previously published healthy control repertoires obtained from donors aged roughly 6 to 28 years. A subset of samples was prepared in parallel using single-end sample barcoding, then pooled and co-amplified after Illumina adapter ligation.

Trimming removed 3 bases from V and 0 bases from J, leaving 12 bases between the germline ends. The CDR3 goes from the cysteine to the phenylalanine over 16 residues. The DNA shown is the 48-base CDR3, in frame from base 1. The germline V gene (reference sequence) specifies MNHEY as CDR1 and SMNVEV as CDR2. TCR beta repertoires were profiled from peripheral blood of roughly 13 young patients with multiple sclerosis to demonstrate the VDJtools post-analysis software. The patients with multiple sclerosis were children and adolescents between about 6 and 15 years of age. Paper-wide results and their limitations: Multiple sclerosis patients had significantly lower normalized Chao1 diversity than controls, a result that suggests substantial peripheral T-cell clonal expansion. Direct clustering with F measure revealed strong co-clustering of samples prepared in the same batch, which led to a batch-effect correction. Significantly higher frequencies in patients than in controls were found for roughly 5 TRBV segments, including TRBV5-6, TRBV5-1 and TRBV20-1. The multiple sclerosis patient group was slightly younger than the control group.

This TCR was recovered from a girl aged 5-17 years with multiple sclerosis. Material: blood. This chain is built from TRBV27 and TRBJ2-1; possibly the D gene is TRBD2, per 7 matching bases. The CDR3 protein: CASSFRGGVSYNEQFF. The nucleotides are TGTGCCAGCAGTTTCCGAGGGGGGGTCTCCTACAATGAGCAGTTCTTC.